This T cell receptor beta chain originates from a study of blood T cells in healthy people across ages. This clonotype showed up many times. Its specificity is unknown. A J-beta primer mix and a sample-barcoded 5' primer were used in a second PCR of roughly 6 to 11 cycles. Through a template-switch adaptor with 12 random nucleotides, each cDNA molecule received a tag. TCRdb recomputed calls from the 5' RACE reads with MiXCR, one row per CDR3 protein. The sample has about 620,000 distinct CDR3 sequences, 52% seen once. General study points: Estimates drawn from one million T cells were deemed to understate diversity.

The CDR3 is 15 amino acids. Each donor was a healthy Caucasian individual from Russia, aged roughly 6 to 100. The receptor was isolated from a woman aged 80 or older in good health. Specimen: blood. This rearrangement joins TRBV21-1 to TRBJ2-1; TRBD2 is taken as the D call from the table, unchecked against the DNA. TRBV21-1 is flagged as a pseudogene. This CDR3 reads CASSSRSGTYNEQFF. In DNA, the CDR3 is TGTGCCAGCAGCTCAAGGAGCGGTACCTACAATGAGCAGTTCTTC.